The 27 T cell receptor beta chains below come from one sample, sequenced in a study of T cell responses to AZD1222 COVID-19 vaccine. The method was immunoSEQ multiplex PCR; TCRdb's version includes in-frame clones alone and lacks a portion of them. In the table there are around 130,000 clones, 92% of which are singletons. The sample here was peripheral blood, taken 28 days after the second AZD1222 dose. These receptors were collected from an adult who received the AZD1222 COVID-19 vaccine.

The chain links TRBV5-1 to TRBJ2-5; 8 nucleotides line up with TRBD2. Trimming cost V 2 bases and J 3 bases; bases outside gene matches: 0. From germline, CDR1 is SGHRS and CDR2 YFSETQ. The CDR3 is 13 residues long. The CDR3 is CASSFSGEETQYF. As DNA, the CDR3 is TGCGCCAGCAGCTTTAGCGGGGAAGAGACCCAGTACTTC.

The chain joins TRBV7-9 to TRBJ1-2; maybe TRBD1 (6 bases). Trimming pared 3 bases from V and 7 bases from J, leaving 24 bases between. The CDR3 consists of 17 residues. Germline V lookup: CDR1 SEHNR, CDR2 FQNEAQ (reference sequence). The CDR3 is CASSFPGTSRLSSGYTF. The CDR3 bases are TGTGCCAGCAGCTTCCCTGGGACATCCCGTCTATCTAGTGGCTACACCTTC.

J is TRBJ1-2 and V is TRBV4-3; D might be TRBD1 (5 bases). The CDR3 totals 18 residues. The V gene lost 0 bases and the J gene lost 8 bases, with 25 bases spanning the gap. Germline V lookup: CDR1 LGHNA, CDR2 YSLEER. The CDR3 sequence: CASSQDRTLWGWEGGYTF. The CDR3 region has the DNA TGCGCCAGCAGCCAAGATCGGACCCTCTGGGGGTGGGAGGGGGGCTACACCTTC.

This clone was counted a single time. The DNA of the CDR3 is TGTGCCAGCTCAGTACAGGGTAACTATGGCTACACCTTC. Its translation is CASSVQGNYGYTF. The chain joins TRBV18 to TRBJ1-2; TRBD1 is a possible D gene (6 bases). This CDR3 has 13 residues. V dropped 5 bases and J dropped 1 base, with 8 bases sitting between them. Germline loops: CDR1 KGHSH, CDR2 LQKENI.

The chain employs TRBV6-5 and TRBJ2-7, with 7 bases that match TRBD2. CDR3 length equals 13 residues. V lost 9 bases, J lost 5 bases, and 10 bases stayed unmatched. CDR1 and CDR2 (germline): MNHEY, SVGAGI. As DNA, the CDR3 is TGTGCCAGGAAGGGAGGGGCCTGGGACGAGCAGTACTTC. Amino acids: CARKGGAWDEQYF.

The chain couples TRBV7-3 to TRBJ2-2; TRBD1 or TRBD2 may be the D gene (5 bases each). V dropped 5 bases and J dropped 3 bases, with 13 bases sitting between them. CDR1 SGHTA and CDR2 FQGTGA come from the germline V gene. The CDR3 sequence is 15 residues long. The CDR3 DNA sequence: TGTGCCAGCAGCCGACGGCTGGGGGACACCGGGGAGCTGTTTTTT. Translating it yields CASSRRLGDTGELFF.

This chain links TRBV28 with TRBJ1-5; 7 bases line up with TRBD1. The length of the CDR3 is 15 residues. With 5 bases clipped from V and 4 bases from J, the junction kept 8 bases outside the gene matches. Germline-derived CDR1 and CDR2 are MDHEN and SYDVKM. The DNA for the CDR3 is TGTGCCAGCAGTATCACAGGGGCGGGGAATCAGCCCCAGCATTTT. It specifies CASSITGAGNQPQHF.

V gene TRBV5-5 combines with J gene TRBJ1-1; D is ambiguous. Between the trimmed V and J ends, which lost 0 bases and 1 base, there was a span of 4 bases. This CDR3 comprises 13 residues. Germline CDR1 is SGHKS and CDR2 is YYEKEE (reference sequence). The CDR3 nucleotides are TGTGCCAGCAGCTTGGGAGGGAACACTGAAGCTTTCTTT. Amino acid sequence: CASSLGGNTEAFF.

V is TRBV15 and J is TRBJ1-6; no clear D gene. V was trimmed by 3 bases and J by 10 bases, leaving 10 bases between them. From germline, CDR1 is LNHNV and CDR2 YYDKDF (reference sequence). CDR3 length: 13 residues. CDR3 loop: CATSSELGSPLHF. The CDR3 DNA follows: TGTGCCACCAGCAGTGAACTTGGGTCACCCCTCCACTTT.

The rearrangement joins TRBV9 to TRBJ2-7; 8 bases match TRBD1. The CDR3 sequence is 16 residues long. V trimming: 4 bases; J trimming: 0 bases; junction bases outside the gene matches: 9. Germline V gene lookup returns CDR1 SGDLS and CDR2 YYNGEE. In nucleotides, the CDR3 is TGTGCCAGCAGCATAATGGGACAGGCGAGCTCCTACGAGCAGTACTTC. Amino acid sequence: CASSIMGQASSYEQYF.

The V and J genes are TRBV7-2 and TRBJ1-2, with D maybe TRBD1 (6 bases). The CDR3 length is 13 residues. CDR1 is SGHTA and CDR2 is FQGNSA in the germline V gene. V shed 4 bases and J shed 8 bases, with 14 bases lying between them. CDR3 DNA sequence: TGTGCCAGCAGCTCCGCAGAAACAGGGGGCTACACCTTC. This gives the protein CASSSAETGGYTF.

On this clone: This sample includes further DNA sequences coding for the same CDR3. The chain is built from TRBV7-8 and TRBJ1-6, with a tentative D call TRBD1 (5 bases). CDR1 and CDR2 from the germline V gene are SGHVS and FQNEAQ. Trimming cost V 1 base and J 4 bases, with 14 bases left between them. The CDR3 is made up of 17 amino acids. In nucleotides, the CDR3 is TGTGCCAGCAGCTTAGGGGCTGGGGGTGGGTATAATTCACCCCTCCACTTT. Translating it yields CASSLGAGGGYNSPLHF. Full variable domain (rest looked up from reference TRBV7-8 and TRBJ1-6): GAGVSQSPRYKVAKRGQDVALRCDPISGHVSLFWYQQALGQGPEFLTYFQNEAQLDKSGLPSDRFFAERPEGSVSTLKIQRTQQEDSAVYLCASSLGAGGGYNSPLHFGNGTRLTVT.

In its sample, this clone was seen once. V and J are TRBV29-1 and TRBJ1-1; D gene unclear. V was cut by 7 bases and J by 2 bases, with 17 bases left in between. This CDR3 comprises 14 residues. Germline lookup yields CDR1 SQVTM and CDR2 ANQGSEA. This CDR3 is CSAQEGSLNTEAFF. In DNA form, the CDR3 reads TGCAGCGCCCAAGAGGGCAGCCTAAACACTGAAGCTTTCTTT.

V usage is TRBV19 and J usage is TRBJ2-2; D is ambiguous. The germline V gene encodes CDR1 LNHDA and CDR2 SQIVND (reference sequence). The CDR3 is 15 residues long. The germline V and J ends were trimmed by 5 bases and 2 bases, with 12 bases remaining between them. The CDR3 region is CASSSPWPNTGELFF. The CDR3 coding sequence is TGTGCCAGTAGTTCGCCCTGGCCCAACACCGGGGAGCTGTTTTTT.

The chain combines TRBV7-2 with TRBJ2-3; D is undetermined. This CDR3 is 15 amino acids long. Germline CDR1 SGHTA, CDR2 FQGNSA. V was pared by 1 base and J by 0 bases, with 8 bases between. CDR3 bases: TGTGCCAGCAGCTTAGGAGGCCCTAGCACAGATACGCAGTATTTT. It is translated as CASSLGGPSTDTQYF.

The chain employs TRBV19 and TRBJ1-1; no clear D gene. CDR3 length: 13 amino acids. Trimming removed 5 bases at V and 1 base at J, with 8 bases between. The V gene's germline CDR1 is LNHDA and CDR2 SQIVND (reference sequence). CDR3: CASSLVGNTEAFF. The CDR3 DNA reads TGTGCCAGTAGTCTCGTGGGGAACACTGAAGCTTTCTTT. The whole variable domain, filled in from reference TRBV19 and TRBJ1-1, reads DGGITQSPKYLFRKEGQNVTLSCEQNLNHDAMYWYRQDPGQGLRLIYYSQIVNDFQKGDIAEGYSVSREKKESFPLTVTSAQKNPTAFYLCASSLVGNTEAFFGQGTRLTVV.

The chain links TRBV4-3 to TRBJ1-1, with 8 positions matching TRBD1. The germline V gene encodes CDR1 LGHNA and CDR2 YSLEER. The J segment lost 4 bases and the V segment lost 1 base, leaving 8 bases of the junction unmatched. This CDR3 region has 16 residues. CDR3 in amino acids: CASSQGVGQAGTEAFF. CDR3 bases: TGCGCCAGCAGCCAAGGAGTGGGACAGGCAGGCACTGAAGCTTTCTTT.

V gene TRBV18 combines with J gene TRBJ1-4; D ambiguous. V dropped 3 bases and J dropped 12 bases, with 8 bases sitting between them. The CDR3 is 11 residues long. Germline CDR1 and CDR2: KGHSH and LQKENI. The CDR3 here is CASSPATELFF. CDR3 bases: TGTGCCAGCTCACCGGCGACGGAACTGTTTTTT.

In nucleotides, the CDR3 is TGTGCCAGCAACCCGACAGTTATGAACACCATATATTTT. It specifies CASNPTVMNTIYF. The chain uses TRBV7-9 and TRBJ1-3; maybe TRBD1 (5 bases). Looked up from germline, CDR1 is SEHNR and CDR2 is FQNEAQ (reference sequence). The CDR3 spans 13 residues. The ends were cut back, 7 bases at V and 7 bases at J, with 14 bases in the middle.

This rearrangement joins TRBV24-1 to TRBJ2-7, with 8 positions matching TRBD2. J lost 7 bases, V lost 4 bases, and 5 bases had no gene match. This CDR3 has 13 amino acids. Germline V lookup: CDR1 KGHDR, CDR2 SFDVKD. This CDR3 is CATSDRTSGEQYF. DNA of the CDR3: TGTGCCACCAGTGACCGAACTAGCGGTGAGCAGTACTTC.

This CDR3 is CASKTGGLNVLTF. CDR3 DNA sequence: TGTGCCAGCAAGACAGGGGGTCTCAACGTCCTGACTTTC. This sequence joins TRBV11-2 and TRBJ2-6, with 9 bases matching TRBD1. The V gene's germline CDR1 is SGHAT and CDR2 FQNNGV. The CDR3 covers 13 residues. With 7 bases clipped from V and 9 bases from J, the junction kept 4 bases outside the gene matches.

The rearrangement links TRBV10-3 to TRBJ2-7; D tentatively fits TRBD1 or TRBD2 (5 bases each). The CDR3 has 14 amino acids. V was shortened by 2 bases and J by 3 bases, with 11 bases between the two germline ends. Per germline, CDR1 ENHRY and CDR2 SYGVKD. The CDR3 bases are TGTGCCATCAGTGAGGGGGGAGTGGACTACGAGCAGTACTTC. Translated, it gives CAISEGGVDYEQYF.

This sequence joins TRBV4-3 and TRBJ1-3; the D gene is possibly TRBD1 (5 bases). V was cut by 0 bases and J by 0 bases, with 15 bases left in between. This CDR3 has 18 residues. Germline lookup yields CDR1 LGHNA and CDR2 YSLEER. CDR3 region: CASSQDFWTTSSGNTIYF. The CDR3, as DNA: TGCGCCAGCAGCCAAGATTTCTGGACAACGAGCTCTGGAAACACCATATATTTT.

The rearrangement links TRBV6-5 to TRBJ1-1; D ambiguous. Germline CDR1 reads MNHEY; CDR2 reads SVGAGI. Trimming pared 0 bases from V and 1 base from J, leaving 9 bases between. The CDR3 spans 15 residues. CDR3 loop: CASSYSRHPNTEAFF. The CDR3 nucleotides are TGTGCCAGCAGTTACTCCAGGCACCCGAACACTGAAGCTTTCTTT.

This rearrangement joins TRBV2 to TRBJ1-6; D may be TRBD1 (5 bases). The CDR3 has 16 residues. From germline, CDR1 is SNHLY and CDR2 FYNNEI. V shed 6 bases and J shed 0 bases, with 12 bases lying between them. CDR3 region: CASSRQTSSYNSPLHF. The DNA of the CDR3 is TGTGCCAGCAGCCGACAGACGAGCTCCTATAATTCACCCCTCCACTTT.

CDR3 nucleotide sequence: TGTGCCAGCAGCGTAGAGGGACAGGGGGTAATTGGGGACTATGGCTACACCTTC. This gives the protein CASSVEGQGVIGDYGYTF. The rearrangement links TRBV9 to TRBJ1-2; TRBD1 matches at 11 bases. This CDR3 has 18 residues. V shed 0 bases and J 3 bases; nucleotides not matched to a gene: 10. Germline V gene sequence: CDR1 SGDLS, CDR2 YYNGEE.

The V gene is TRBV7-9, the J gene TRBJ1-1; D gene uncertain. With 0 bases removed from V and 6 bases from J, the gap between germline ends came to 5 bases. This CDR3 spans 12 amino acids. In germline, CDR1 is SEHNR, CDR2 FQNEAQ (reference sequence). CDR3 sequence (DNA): TGTGCCAGCAGCTTAGCGCGACCTGAAGCTTTCTTT. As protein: CASSLARPEAFF.